This TCR beta chain was captured by sequencing in a study of early stage breast cancer tumors. Study at large: Roughly 10-fold was the mean read coverage per sample. Study findings and constraints: Commonly generated sequences made up most enriched TCRB sequences shared between patients. Tumor and normal breast were distinguished via blood comparison in most of the 16 patients. Compared with adjacent normal breast tissue, tumors showed roughly 2.4-fold greater T cell density and higher clonality.

This clone was seen only a few times. Antigen: not known. The V gene end was trimmed by 8 bases and the J gene end by 2 bases; junction bases not matched to a gene: 12. The CDR3 is made up of 15 amino acids. The V gene's germline CDR1 is MNHEY and CDR2 SMNVEV (reference sequence). Clones were sequenced by immunoSEQ multiplex PCR, and TCRdb holds only the in-frame ones, with some missing. The sample lists about 51,000 clones; around four fifths were seen once. Source material: blood. The TCR comes from a middle-aged person with breast cancer. The chain has TRBV27 and TRBJ2-7, with 7 bases identical to TRBD1. The CDR3 sequence: CASSTTGTVTYEQYF. The CDR3 bases are TGTGCCAGCTCAACTACCGGGACAGTTACCTACGAGCAGTACTTC.